This TCR beta chain was obtained from a study of T cell responses to AZD1222 COVID-19 vaccine. Assay used: immunoSEQ multiplex PCR; TCRdb lists only in-frame clones, some missing. The data contain some 25,000 clones, roughly 84% of them singletons. The CDR3 contains 13 residues. Germline V gives CDR1 GTSNPN, CDR2 SVGIG (reference sequence). The V end lost 2 bases, the J end lost 7 bases, and 12 bases lay between the germline ends. This TCR was recovered from an adult who received the AZD1222 COVID-19 vaccine. The material was peripheral blood, obtained 28 days after the second AZD1222 dose. The gene calls are TRBV30 and TRBJ1-5; TRBD1 is a possible D gene (5 bases). The CDR3 here is CAWSRGELQPQHF. The CDR3 DNA reads TGTGCCTGGAGTCGAGGGGAGTTGCAGCCCCAGCATTTT.